This T cell receptor (beta chain) was documented in a study of T-cell memory formation after mild COVID-19. The 5'RACE method, run with constant-segment primers, produced TCR alpha and TCR beta cDNA libraries (carrying sample barcodes and UMIs). TCRdb processed the 5' RACE reads anew with MiXCR; each CDR3 protein has one entry. The data contain under 200,000 distinct CDR3 sequences, roughly 31% of them singletons. On this clonotype: Its antigen is unidentified.

Study-level points and caveats: Clones contracting over day 15 to 85 were CD4/CD8 balanced, with later expanders leaning CD4+.

This CDR3 has 15 amino acids. With 3 bases removed from V and 0 bases from J, the gap between germline ends came to 10 bases. Germline V CDR1 and CDR2: SGHTA, FQGTGA. The chain is built from TRBV7-3 and TRBJ2-3, with D hard to call. This TCR derives from an adult woman who had mild COVID-19 (a few samples of this study predate the infection). Cell type and time point are not known. The specimen was PBMCs or a T cell subset sorted from them (not recorded which). Written as DNA, the CDR3 is TGTGCCAGCAGCTTCGCTGGGTCTAGCACAGATACGCAGTATTTT. It yields the protein CASSFAGSSTDTQYF.